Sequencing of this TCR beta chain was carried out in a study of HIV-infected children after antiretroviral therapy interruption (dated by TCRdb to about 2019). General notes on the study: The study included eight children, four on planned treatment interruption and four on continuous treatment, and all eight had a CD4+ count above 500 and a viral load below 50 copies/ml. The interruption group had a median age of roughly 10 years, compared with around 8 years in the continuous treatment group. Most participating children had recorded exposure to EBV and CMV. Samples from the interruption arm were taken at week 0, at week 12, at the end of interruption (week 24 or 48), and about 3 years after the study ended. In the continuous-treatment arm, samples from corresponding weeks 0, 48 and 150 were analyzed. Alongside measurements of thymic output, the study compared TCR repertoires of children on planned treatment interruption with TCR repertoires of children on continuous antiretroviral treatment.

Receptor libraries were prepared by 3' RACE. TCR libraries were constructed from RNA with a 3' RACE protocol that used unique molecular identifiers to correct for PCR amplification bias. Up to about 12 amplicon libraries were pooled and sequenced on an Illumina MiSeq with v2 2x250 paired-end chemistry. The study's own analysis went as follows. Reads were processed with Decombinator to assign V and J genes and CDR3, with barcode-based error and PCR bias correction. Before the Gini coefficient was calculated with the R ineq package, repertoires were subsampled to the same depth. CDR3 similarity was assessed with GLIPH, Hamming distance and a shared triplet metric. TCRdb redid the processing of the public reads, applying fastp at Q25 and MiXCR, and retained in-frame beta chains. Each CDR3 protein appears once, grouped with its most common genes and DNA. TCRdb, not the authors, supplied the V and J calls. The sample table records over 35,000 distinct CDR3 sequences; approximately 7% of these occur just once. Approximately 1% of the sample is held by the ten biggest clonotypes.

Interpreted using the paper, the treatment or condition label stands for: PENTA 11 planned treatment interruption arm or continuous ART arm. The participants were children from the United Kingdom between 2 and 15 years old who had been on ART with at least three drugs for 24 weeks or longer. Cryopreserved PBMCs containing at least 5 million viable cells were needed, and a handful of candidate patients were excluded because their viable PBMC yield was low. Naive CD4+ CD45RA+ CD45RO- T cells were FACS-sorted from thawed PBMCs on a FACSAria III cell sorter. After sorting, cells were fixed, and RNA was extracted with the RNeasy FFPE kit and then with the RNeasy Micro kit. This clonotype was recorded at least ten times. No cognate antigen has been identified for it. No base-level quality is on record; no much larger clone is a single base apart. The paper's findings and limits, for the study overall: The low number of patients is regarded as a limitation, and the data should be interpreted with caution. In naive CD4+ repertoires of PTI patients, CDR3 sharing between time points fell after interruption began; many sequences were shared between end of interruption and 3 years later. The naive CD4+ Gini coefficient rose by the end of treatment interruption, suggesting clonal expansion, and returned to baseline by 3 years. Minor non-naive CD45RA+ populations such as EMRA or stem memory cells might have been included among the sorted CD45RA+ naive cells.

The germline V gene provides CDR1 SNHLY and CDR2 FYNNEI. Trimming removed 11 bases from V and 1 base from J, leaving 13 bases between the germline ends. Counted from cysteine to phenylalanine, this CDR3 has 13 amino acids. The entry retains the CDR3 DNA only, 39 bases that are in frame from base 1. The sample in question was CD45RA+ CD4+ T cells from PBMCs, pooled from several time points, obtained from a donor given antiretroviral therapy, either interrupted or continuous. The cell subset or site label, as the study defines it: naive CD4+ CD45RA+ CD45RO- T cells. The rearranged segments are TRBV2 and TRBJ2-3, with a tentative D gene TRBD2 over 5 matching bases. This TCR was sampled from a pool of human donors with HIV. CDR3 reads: CAVSVGGTDTQYF. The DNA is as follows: TGTGCCGTTAGCGTCGGTGGCACAGATACGCAGTATTTT.